This T cell receptor (beta chain) was identified in a study of blood T cell repertoires in COVID-19. Study in general: Sources were T cells, B-cell-depleted T cells, or PBMCs; the material itself was cDNA or gDNA.

This CDR3 has 14 amino acids. CDR1 is SNHLY, CDR2 FYNNEI, per germline. V lost 6 bases to trimming and J lost 3 bases; unmatched junction nucleotides: 1. Data came from immunoSEQ multiplex PCR; TCRdb stores just in-frame clones and leaves some out. The sample carries fewer than 400,000 clones, about 92% recorded once. Participants' own reports of clinical history determined their cohort assignment. The sequencing sample was made of PBMCs or T cells enriched from blood (not recorded which). The source of this sequence is a woman in her twenties or thirties who had recovered from COVID-19. The chain carries TRBV2 and TRBJ1-5, with 11 positions matching TRBD1. CDR3 in DNA: TGTGCCAGCAGCGGACAGGGGGCCAATCAGCCCCAGCATTTT. This gives the protein CASSGQGANQPQHF.